This TCR beta chain derives from a study of regulatory T cells in long-lasting Graves disease. Arm-PCR of CDR3 regions with iRepertoire HTBI primers generated TCR beta libraries. TCRdb re-derived calls from the multiplex PCR reads in MiXCR, one entry per CDR3 protein. The table has 350,000 to 500,000 distinct CDR3 sequences, around a fifth seen once; the top ten hold over 11%. Time point: persistent/refractory GD, antithyroid drugs over 5 years with positive TRAb. After RNA was extracted from PBMCs, the TCR library was made from it. Trimming shortened V by 6 bases and J by 6 bases, and 12 bases separated the two germline ends. The germline V gene encodes CDR1 SNHLY and CDR2 FYNNEI. There are 13 residues in the CDR3. Many counts were recorded for this clonotype.

The sequencing used peripheral blood mononuclear cells (PBMCs), collected when the disease was refractory, from a patient treated with antithyroid drugs. The V gene is TRBV2, the J gene TRBJ1-5; D not certain. The TCR originated in a female donor with Graves disease. The CDR3 coding sequence is TGTGCCAGCAGGGAGGCAGAGCTTCAGCCCCAGCATTTT. Residues: CASREAELQPQHF. Based on the CDR3 plus reference TRBV2 and TRBJ1-5, the full variable domain is EPEVTQTPSHQVTQMGQEVILRCVPISNHLYFYWYRQILGQKVEFLVSFYNNEISEKSEIFDDQFSVERPDGSNFTLKIRSTKLEDSAMYFCASREAELQPQHFGDGTRLSIL.